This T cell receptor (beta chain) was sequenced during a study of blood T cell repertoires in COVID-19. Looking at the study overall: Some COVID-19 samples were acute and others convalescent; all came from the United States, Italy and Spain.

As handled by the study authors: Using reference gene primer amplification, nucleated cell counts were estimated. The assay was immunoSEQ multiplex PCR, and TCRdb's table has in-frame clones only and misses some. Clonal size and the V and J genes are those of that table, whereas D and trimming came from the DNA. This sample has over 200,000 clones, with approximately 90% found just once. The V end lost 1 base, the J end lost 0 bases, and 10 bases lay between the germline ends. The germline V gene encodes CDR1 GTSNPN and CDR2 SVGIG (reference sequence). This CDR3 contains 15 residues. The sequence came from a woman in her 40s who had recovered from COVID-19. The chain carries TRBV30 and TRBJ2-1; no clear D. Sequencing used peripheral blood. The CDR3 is CAWSGSPSSYNEQFF. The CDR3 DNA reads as TGTGCCTGGAGTGGATCCCCTAGCTCCTACAATGAGCAGTTCTTC.